This TCR beta chain originates from a study of blood T cell repertoires in COVID-19. Study-level background: The United States, Italy and Spain provided the acute and convalescent COVID-19 samples. PBMCs, B-cell-depleted T cells, or T cells provided the cDNA or gDNA that made up the material.

The CDR3 has 16 amino acids. Per the germline V gene, CDR1 is SNHLY and CDR2 is FYNNEI. V shed 6 bases and J shed 0 bases, with 14 bases lying between them. TCRdb's table, derived via immunoSEQ multiplex PCR, lists solely in-frame clones and lacks some. Altogether 120,000 or so clones are present, more than 75% being singletons, with the ten largest covering roughly 1.4%. The TCR originated in a human donor in a cohort sampled during active COVID-19. The V call is TRBV2, the J call TRBJ2-2; D gene unclear. The specimen sequenced was peripheral blood. The CDR3 DNA reads as TGTGCCAGCAGCCCCTTTCAGGCTTCGAACACCGGGGAGCTGTTTTTT. Translation: CASSPFQASNTGELFF.